The rows below give T cell receptor beta chains drawn from one sample of a study of cytomegalovirus exposure and HLA in healthy donors. Profiled with immunoSEQ multiplex PCR; TCRdb holds only in-frame clones, not every one. The sample lists roughly 150,000 clones, around 75% occurring once. Material: PBMCs. The receptor source for this set is a man younger than 35 in good health and CMV-seropositive. The CDR3 runs from the conserved cysteine through the conserved F or W. D genes are given only for firm matches. A row's size may be missing; if present it is once, few, many or a size class.

D gene: TRBD1; V gene: TRBV10-3; clone size: few; J gene: TRBJ2-3; CDR3 protein: CATHLDRAKGGTQYF; CDR3 DNA: TGTGCCACCCATCTGGACAGGGCGAAGGGAGGTACGCAGTATTTT
D gene: .; V gene: TRBV19; clone size: once; J gene: TRBJ1-1; CDR3 protein: CASTTGRPNTEAFF; CDR3 DNA: TGTGCCAGTACCACAGGACGCCCAAACACTGAAGCTTTCTTT
D gene: TRBD1; V gene: TRBV5-1; clone size: .; J gene: TRBJ2-6; CDR3 protein: CASSHLRSRDRVAGANVLTF; CDR3 DNA: TGCGCCAGCAGCCACCTTAGGAGCCGGGACAGGGTAGCTGGGGCCAACGTCCTGACTTTC
D gene: .; V gene: TRBV6-6; clone size: .; J gene: TRBJ2-1; CDR3 protein: CASSLGQGRSNEQFF; CDR3 DNA: TGTGCCAGCAGTTTAGGGCAGGGTCGAAGCAATGAGCAGTTCTTC
D gene: TRBD1; V gene: TRBV5-1; clone size: .; J gene: TRBJ2-5; CDR3 protein: CASSRGQGVRKTQYF; CDR3 DNA: TGCGCCAGCAGCAGGGGACAGGGGGTTAGAAAGACCCAGTACTTC
D gene: TRBD1; V gene: TRBV6-5; clone size: once; J gene: TRBJ1-2; CDR3 protein: CASSSLRDRGYGYTF; CDR3 DNA: TGTGCCAGCAGCTCCCTCCGGGACAGGGGTTATGGCTACACCTTC
D gene: TRBD2; V gene: TRBV11-1; clone size: .; J gene: TRBJ2-1; CDR3 protein: CASSLAASGTYNEQFF; CDR3 DNA: TGTGCCAGCAGCTTAGCGGCTAGCGGGACTTACAATGAGCAGTTCTTC
D gene: .; V gene: TRBV27; clone size: few; J gene: TRBJ2-3; CDR3 protein: CASSLQRESSTDTQYF; CDR3 DNA: TGTGCCAGCAGTTTACAAAGAGAATCTAGCACAGATACGCAGTATTTT
D gene: TRBD2; V gene: TRBV15; clone size: .; J gene: TRBJ2-3; CDR3 protein: CATSQRGGSDTQYF; CDR3 DNA: TGTGCCACCAGCCAGCGGGGGGGCAGCGATACGCAGTATTTT
D gene: TRBD1; V gene: TRBV7-2; clone size: few; J gene: TRBJ1-1; CDR3 protein: CASSSGTGGRAEAFF; CDR3 DNA: TGTGCCAGCAGCTCGGGGACAGGGGGCCGGGCTGAAGCTTTCTTT
D gene: TRBD2; V gene: TRBV4-2; clone size: .; J gene: TRBJ2-1; CDR3 protein: CASSPRGAGGRDEQFF; CDR3 DNA: TGTGCCAGCAGCCCCCGGGGAGCGGGGGGAAGGGATGAGCAGTTCTTC
D gene: TRBD2; V gene: TRBV29-1; clone size: .; J gene: TRBJ2-2; CDR3 protein: CSVMAGVGTGELFF; CDR3 DNA: TGCAGCGTAATGGCGGGAGTGGGCACCGGGGAGCTGTTTTTT
D gene: .; V gene: TRBV18; clone size: .; J gene: TRBJ2-2; CDR3 protein: CASSPPAQTGELFF; CDR3 DNA: TGTGCCAGCTCACCACCGGCGCAGACCGGGGAGCTGTTTTTT
D gene: TRBD2; V gene: TRBV7-2; clone size: .; J gene: TRBJ2-1; CDR3 protein: CASSLGLAGARGEQFF; CDR3 DNA: TGTGCCAGCAGCTTAGGACTAGCGGGGGCCCGGGGTGAGCAGTTCTTC
D gene: TRBD1; V gene: TRBV6-1; clone size: .; J gene: TRBJ1-5; CDR3 protein: CASSHQGAGQPQHF; CDR3 DNA: TGTGCCAGCAGTCACCAGGGGGCGGGTCAGCCCCAGCATTTT
D gene: .; V gene: TRBV19; clone size: .; J gene: TRBJ1-5; CDR3 protein: CASKIDQGLYQPQHF; CDR3 DNA: TGTGCCAGTAAGATAGACCAGGGGCTGTATCAGCCCCAGCATTTT
D gene: TRBD2; V gene: TRBV6-5; clone size: .; J gene: TRBJ2-5; CDR3 protein: CASRPSGGYQETQYF; CDR3 DNA: TGTGCCAGCAGACCCTCGGGAGGCTACCAAGAGACCCAGTACTTC
D gene: TRBD1; V gene: TRBV11-1; clone size: .; J gene: TRBJ2-5; CDR3 protein: CASSRRTGEVETQYF; CDR3 DNA: TGTGCCAGCAGCCGAAGGACAGGGGAGGTTGAGACCCAGTACTTC
D gene: TRBD2; V gene: TRBV5-6; clone size: .; J gene: TRBJ2-5; CDR3 protein: CASSLAASGGVRETQYF; CDR3 DNA: TGTGCCAGCAGCTTGGCGGCTAGCGGGGGGGTTAGAGAGACCCAGTACTTC
D gene: .; V gene: TRBV19; clone size: .; J gene: TRBJ1-5; CDR3 protein: CASSIGSFNQPQHF; CDR3 DNA: TGTGCCAGTAGTATCGGGTCATTCAATCAGCCCCAGCATTTT
D gene: TRBD1; V gene: TRBV7-9; clone size: few; J gene: TRBJ2-1; CDR3 protein: CASRSGTGVFHEQFF; CDR3 DNA: TGTGCCAGCAGGTCCGGGACAGGGGTATTCCATGAGCAGTTCTTC
D gene: .; V gene: TRBV5-1; clone size: .; J gene: TRBJ1-4; CDR3 protein: CASSLLGRTGEKLFF; CDR3 DNA: TGCGCCAGCTCCCTCCTGGGCAGGACGGGGGAAAAACTGTTTTTT
D gene: .; V gene: TRBV5-1; clone size: .; J gene: TRBJ2-5; CDR3 protein: CASSFGGSYQETQYF; CDR3 DNA: TGCGCCAGCAGCTTCGGGGGATCGTACCAAGAGACCCAGTACTTC
D gene: .; V gene: TRBV11-2; clone size: .; J gene: TRBJ2-1; CDR3 protein: CASSLEPGYDEQFF; CDR3 DNA: TGTGCCAGCAGCTTAGAACCAGGGTATGATGAGCAGTTCTTC
D gene: .; V gene: TRBV7-8; clone size: few; J gene: TRBJ1-6; CDR3 protein: CASSRGDSYNSPLHF; CDR3 DNA: TGTGCCAGCAGCCGGGGGGATTCCTATAATTCACCCCTCCACTTT
D gene: .; V gene: TRBV5-6; clone size: .; J gene: TRBJ2-1; CDR3 protein: CASSFRGSLNSYNEQFF; CDR3 DNA: TGTGCCAGCAGCTTTCGAGGCAGTCTAAACTCCTACAATGAGCAGTTCTTC
D gene: TRBD1; V gene: TRBV27; clone size: .; J gene: TRBJ1-1; CDR3 protein: CASSSQTGGALYTEAFF; CDR3 DNA: TGTGCCAGCAGTTCCCAGACAGGGGGCGCGTTGTACACTGAAGCTTTCTTT
D gene: .; V gene: TRBV7-9; clone size: once; J gene: TRBJ2-3; CDR3 protein: CASSRNRAGAPTDTQYF; CDR3 DNA: TGTGCCAGCAGCAGGAACCGCGCGGGGGCTCCCACAGATACGCAGTATTTT
D gene: .; V gene: TRBV4-1; clone size: .; J gene: TRBJ1-2; CDR3 protein: CASSQDWEGTGYGYTF; CDR3 DNA: TGCGCCAGCAGCCAAGATTGGGAGGGGACGGGTTATGGCTACACCTTC
D gene: TRBD1; V gene: TRBV5-1; clone size: .; J gene: TRBJ2-1; CDR3 protein: CASSLAAWDSYSYNEQFF; CDR3 DNA: TGCGCCAGCAGCTTGGCGGCTTGGGACAGTTACTCCTACAATGAGCAGTTCTTC
D gene: .; V gene: TRBV28; clone size: .; J gene: TRBJ2-2; CDR3 protein: CASRTRQAVGELFF; CDR3 DNA: TGTGCCAGCAGGACCCGACAGGCTGTCGGGGAGCTGTTTTTT
D gene: .; V gene: TRBV15; clone size: .; J gene: TRBJ1-1; CDR3 protein: CATSRDLGVFTEAFF; CDR3 DNA: TGTGCCACCAGCAGAGATCTAGGGGTTTTTACTGAAGCTTTCTTT
D gene: TRBD2; V gene: TRBV28; clone size: once; J gene: TRBJ2-1; CDR3 protein: CASRASGGGSSYNEQFF; CDR3 DNA: TGTGCCAGCAGAGCTAGCGGGGGGGGGAGCTCCTACAATGAGCAGTTCTTC
D gene: TRBD1; V gene: TRBV28; clone size: .; J gene: TRBJ1-1; CDR3 protein: CASSIPTGGNTEAFF; CDR3 DNA: TGTGCCAGCAGTATCCCGACAGGGGGGAACACTGAAGCTTTCTTT
D gene: TRBD2; V gene: TRBV13; clone size: .; J gene: TRBJ2-1; CDR3 protein: CASSLVEGLAGGSSYNEQFF; CDR3 DNA: TGTGCCAGCAGCTTAGTTGAGGGACTAGCGGGGGGGAGCTCCTACAATGAGCAGTTCTTC
D gene: .; V gene: TRBV30; clone size: .; J gene: TRBJ1-2; CDR3 protein: CAWSVRVYGYTF; CDR3 DNA: TGTGCCTGGAGTGTACGGGTTTATGGCTACACCTTC
D gene: TRBD1; V gene: TRBV7-9; clone size: few; J gene: TRBJ1-4; CDR3 protein: CASSLDRANEKLFF; CDR3 DNA: TGTGCCAGCAGCTTGGACAGGGCAAATGAAAAACTGTTTTTT
D gene: TRBD2; V gene: TRBV4-2; clone size: .; J gene: TRBJ2-1; CDR3 protein: CASSRGTSGEYNEQFF; CDR3 DNA: TGTGCCAGCAGCCGGGGGACTAGCGGGGAGTACAATGAGCAGTTCTTC
D gene: TRBD2; V gene: TRBV6-4; clone size: once; J gene: TRBJ2-3; CDR3 protein: CASSEVSGRAGDTQYF; CDR3 DNA: TGTGCCAGCAGTGAAGTGAGCGGGAGGGCCGGGGATACGCAGTATTTT
D gene: TRBD1; V gene: TRBV4-1; clone size: .; J gene: TRBJ2-5; CDR3 protein: CASSQVWTGAQETQYF; CDR3 DNA: TGCGCCAGCAGCCAAGTTTGGACAGGGGCCCAAGAGACCCAGTACTTC
D gene: .; V gene: TRBV7-9; clone size: .; J gene: TRBJ2-1; CDR3 protein: CASSLIPNNEQFF; CDR3 DNA: TGTGCCAGCAGCTTAATCCCAAACAATGAGCAGTTCTTC
D gene: TRBD2; V gene: TRBV30; clone size: .; J gene: TRBJ2-2; CDR3 protein: CARRSGREGSDGELFF; CDR3 DNA: TGTGCCCGCCGGAGTGGGCGGGAGGGCAGTGACGGGGAGCTGTTTTTT
D gene: TRBD2; V gene: TRBV9; clone size: .; J gene: TRBJ2-3; CDR3 protein: CASSVAGGYGTQYF; CDR3 DNA: TGTGCCAGCAGCGTCGCGGGAGGGTACGGAACGCAGTATTTT
D gene: TRBD2; V gene: TRBV5-8; clone size: .; J gene: TRBJ2-5; CDR3 protein: CASSSVGLADQETQYF; CDR3 DNA: TGTGCCAGCAGCAGCGTAGGACTAGCGGACCAAGAGACCCAGTACTTC
D gene: TRBD2; V gene: TRBV4-1; clone size: .; J gene: TRBJ2-2; CDR3 protein: CASRPTSGGPNTGELFF; CDR3 DNA: TGCGCCAGCAGACCGACTAGCGGGGGACCGAACACCGGGGAGCTGTTTTTT
D gene: .; V gene: TRBV27; clone size: .; J gene: TRBJ1-2; CDR3 protein: CASSPFSPGMNYGYTF; CDR3 DNA: TGTGCCAGCAGTCCATTCTCGCCAGGGATGAACTATGGCTACACCTTC
D gene: TRBD2; V gene: TRBV4-1; clone size: .; J gene: TRBJ2-1; CDR3 protein: CASSQGLSGSSSYNEQFF; CDR3 DNA: TGCGCCAGCAGCCAAGGTCTTAGCGGGTCGAGCTCCTACAATGAGCAGTTCTTC
D gene: TRBD2; V gene: TRBV7-2; clone size: .; J gene: TRBJ2-5; CDR3 protein: CASSSGLAGEETQYF; CDR3 DNA: TGTGCCAGCAGCTCTGGACTAGCGGGAGAAGAGACCCAGTACTTC
D gene: TRBD1; V gene: TRBV30; clone size: .; J gene: TRBJ1-3; CDR3 protein: CAWSPTGYGNTIYF; CDR3 DNA: TGTGCCTGGAGCCCGACAGGGTATGGAAACACCATATATTTT
D gene: .; V gene: TRBV19; clone size: .; J gene: TRBJ1-3; CDR3 protein: CASSIMSGVPGNTIYF; CDR3 DNA: TGTGCCAGTAGTATTATGTCAGGGGTCCCTGGAAACACCATATATTTT
D gene: .; V gene: TRBV28; clone size: .; J gene: TRBJ2-1; CDR3 protein: CASSLGAGRNSYNEQFF; CDR3 DNA: TGTGCCAGCAGTTTAGGGGCAGGCCGGAATTCCTACAATGAGCAGTTCTTC
D gene: .; V gene: TRBV5-1; clone size: .; J gene: TRBJ1-2; CDR3 protein: CASSAYPGDVLNYGYTF; CDR3 DNA: TGCGCCAGCAGCGCATACCCAGGGGACGTTCTTAACTATGGCTACACCTTC